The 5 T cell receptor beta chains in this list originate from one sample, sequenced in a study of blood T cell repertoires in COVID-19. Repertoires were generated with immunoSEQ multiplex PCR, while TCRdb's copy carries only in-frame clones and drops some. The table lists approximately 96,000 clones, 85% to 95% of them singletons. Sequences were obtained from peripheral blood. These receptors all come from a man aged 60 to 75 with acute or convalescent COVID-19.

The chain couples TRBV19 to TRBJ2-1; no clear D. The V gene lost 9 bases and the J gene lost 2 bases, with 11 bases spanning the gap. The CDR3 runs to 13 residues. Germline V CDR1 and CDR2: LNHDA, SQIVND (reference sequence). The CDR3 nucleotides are TGTGCCAGCCGCAGTGGGCCCTACAATGAGCAGTTCTTC. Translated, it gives CASRSGPYNEQFF.

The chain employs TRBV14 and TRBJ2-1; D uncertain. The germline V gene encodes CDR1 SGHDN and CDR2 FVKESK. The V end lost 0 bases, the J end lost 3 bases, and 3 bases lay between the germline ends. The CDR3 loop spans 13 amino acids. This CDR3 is CASSQDSYNEQFF. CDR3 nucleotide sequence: TGTGCCAGCAGCCAAGATAGCTACAATGAGCAGTTCTTC.

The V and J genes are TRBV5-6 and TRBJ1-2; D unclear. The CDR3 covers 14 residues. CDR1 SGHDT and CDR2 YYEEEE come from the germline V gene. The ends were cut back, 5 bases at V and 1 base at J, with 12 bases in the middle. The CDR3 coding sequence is TGTGCCAGCAGTGGTAGAAACTTTAACTATGGCTACACCTTC. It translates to CASSGRNFNYGYTF. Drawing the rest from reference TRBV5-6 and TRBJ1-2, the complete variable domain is DAGVTQSPTHLIKTRGQQVTLRCSPKSGHDTVSWYQQALGQGPQFIFQYYEEEERQRGNFPDRFSGHQFPNYSSELNVNALLLGDSALYLCASSGRNFNYGYTFGSGTRLTVV.

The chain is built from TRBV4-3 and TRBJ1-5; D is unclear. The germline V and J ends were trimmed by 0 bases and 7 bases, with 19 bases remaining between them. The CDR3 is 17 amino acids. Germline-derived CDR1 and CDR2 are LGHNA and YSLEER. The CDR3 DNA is TGCGCCAGCAGCCAAGATACATCGACCCGAATGGGCCAGCCCCAGCATTTT. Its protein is CASSQDTSTRMGQPQHF.

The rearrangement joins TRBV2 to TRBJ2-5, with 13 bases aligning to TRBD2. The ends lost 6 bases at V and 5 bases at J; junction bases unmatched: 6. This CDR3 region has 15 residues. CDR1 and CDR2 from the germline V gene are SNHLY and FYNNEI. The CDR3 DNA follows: TGTGCCAGCAGCGGACTAGCGGGAGTGGGGGAGACCCAGTACTTC. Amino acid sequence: CASSGLAGVGETQYF.